This T cell receptor beta chain was recovered during a study of blood T cells in healthy people across ages. The CDR3 spans 16 residues. Germline V gives CDR1 DFQATT, CDR2 SNEGSKA (reference sequence). Trimming pared 0 bases from V and 1 base from J, leaving 15 bases between. Through a sample-barcoded 5' primer and a J-beta primer mix, a second PCR was run for roughly 6 to 11 cycles. TCRdb re-derived calls from the 5' RACE reads in MiXCR, one entry per CDR3 protein. The repertoire holds about 720,000 distinct CDR3 sequences, 22% seen once, with 22% in the top ten. The receptor was derived from a man in his 70s in good health. Sequences were obtained from blood. The rearrangement links TRBV20-1 to TRBJ1-1, with D maybe TRBD1 (5 bases). The CDR3 nucleotides read TGCAGTGCTAGAGAAGAGGGGAGGGGAGGGAACACTGAAGCTTTCTTT. Protein: CSAREEGRGGNTEAFF.